Presented here are 11 T cell receptor beta chains from one specimen sequenced in a study of T cell clones after liver transplantation. TCRdb keeps only in-frame clones here, not all; method: immunoSEQ multiplex PCR. The sample holds some 33,000 clones; around 94% are singletons and the top ten take roughly 25%. The source material was CD8+ T cells from blood, sampled 12 months after liver transplant. These receptors were obtained from a human patient who received a liver transplant. The graft donor may account for some of the T cells.

The chain is built from TRBV30 and TRBJ1-1; a weak D match, TRBD1 (5 bases). V was trimmed by 0 bases and J by 6 bases, leaving 17 bases between them. Germline CDR1 reads GTSNPN; CDR2 reads SVGIG (reference sequence). The CDR3 loop spans 15 amino acids. The CDR3: CAWSVGNQGLPEAFF. The CDR3 nucleotides read TGTGCCTGGAGTGTAGGAAATCAGGGCCTACCTGAAGCTTTCTTT.

The rearrangement links TRBV2 to TRBJ2-7; D is perhaps TRBD1 (5 bases). Germline V gene data show CDR1 as SNHLY and CDR2 as FYNNEI. Trimming cost V 3 bases and J 7 bases, with 13 bases left between them. The CDR3 runs to 13 residues. In nucleotides, the CDR3 is TGTGCCAGCAGTGAGGAAGGGGCCCTGGAGCAGTACTTC. As protein: CASSEEGALEQYF.

V gene TRBV27 combines with J gene TRBJ1-5, with a possible D match to TRBD1 (6 bases). CDR3 size: 14 residues. V shed 3 bases and J shed 5 bases, with 11 bases lying between them. Germline V gives CDR1 MNHEY, CDR2 SMNVEV (reference sequence). In nucleotides, the CDR3 is TGTGCCAGCAGTTTCCGACAGGAAGATCAGCCCCAGCATTTT. Its protein is CASSFRQEDQPQHF.

The chain recombines TRBV7-9 with TRBJ2-1; possible D gene TRBD2, 6 bases. Germline V gene data show CDR1 as SEHNR and CDR2 as FQNEAQ (reference sequence). The CDR3 has 17 residues. The V end was cut by 4 bases, the J end by 9 bases, with 25 bases between. For the CDR3, the DNA is TGTGCCAGCAGCTCTCGCTCCGGGACTCGACTAGGTGGTGAGCAGTTCTTC. It specifies CASSSRSGTRLGGEQFF.

The chain is built from TRBV4-3 and TRBJ1-4; D gene ambiguous. Trimming removed 4 bases at V and 8 bases at J, with 17 bases between. The CDR3 extends over 15 amino acids. In germline, CDR1 is LGHNA, CDR2 YSLEER. The CDR3 is CASSPEWMSDEKLFF. The CDR3 DNA follows: TGCGCCAGCAGCCCTGAGTGGATGTCGGACGAAAAACTGTTTTTT.

V and J are TRBV14 and TRBJ2-2; D gene unclear. Germline V gene sequence: CDR1 SGHDN, CDR2 FVKESK. CDR3 length equals 14 residues. V lost 11 bases and J lost 2, with 15 bases in between. The CDR3 bases are TGTGCCTGCTCGATCGGGCGAAACACCGGGGAGCTGTTTTTT. Translation: CACSIGRNTGELFF.

The V call is TRBV4-1, the J call TRBJ2-2; D gene unclear. The CDR3 runs 14 residues. Germline assignment: CDR1 MGHRA and CDR2 YSYEKL. With 2 bases removed from V and 7 bases from J, the gap between germline ends came to 11 bases. CDR3 loop: CASSQRSANGELFF. The CDR3 DNA sequence: TGCGCCAGCAGCCAAAGGTCGGCAAACGGGGAGCTGTTTTTT.

This rearrangement joins TRBV5-6 to TRBJ1-1, with unresolved D. The V end lost 2 bases, the J end lost 3 bases, and 5 bases lay between the germline ends. CDR3 length equals 12 residues. Germline V gene lookup returns CDR1 SGHDT and CDR2 YYEEEE. CDR3: CASSFGDTEAFF. Written as DNA, the CDR3 is TGTGCCAGCAGCTTCGGTGACACTGAAGCTTTCTTT.

The genes are TRBV7-2 and TRBJ2-5, with TRBD2 matching 9 bases. The J segment lost 5 bases and the V segment lost 5 bases, leaving 15 bases of the junction unmatched. The CDR3 runs to 17 residues. The germline V gene has CDR1 SGHTA and CDR2 FQGNSA. The CDR3 sequence: CASSPGVGLAGAETQYF. The CDR3 DNA sequence: TGTGCCAGCAGCCCCGGGGTGGGATTAGCGGGAGCGGAGACCCAGTACTTC.

V and J are TRBV10-3 and TRBJ2-7; D is ambiguous. Trimming removed 5 bases at V and 3 bases at J, with 14 bases between. CDR3 length equals 14 residues. Germline CDR1 and CDR2: ENHRY and SYGVKD. CDR3 in DNA: TGTGCCATCAGTCCCCATGCAGACCGCTACGAGCAGTACTTC. The encoded protein is CAISPHADRYEQYF.

This clone was observed once. The CDR3 nucleotides read TGCGCCAGCAGCCAAGGGGACAGCAGAAGGACTGAAGCTTTCTTT. It yields the protein CASSQGDSRRTEAFF. The chain has TRBV4-1 and TRBJ1-1; 7 bases align to TRBD1. Germline-derived CDR1 and CDR2 are MGHRA and YSYEKL. The CDR3 totals 15 residues. V was pared by 1 base and J by 5 bases, with 7 bases of the junction left unmatched.